This T cell receptor beta chain derives from a study of blood T cells in healthy people across ages. As for the study in general: For every two T cells, template switching captured about one barcoded beta molecule.

With a J-beta primer mix and a sample-barcoded 5' primer, a second PCR ran 7 to 11 cycles. There were at least 2.5 million CDR3-containing paired-end reads obtained from each sample. TCRdb re-derived calls from the 5' RACE reads in MiXCR, one entry per CDR3 protein. The sample shows hundreds of thousands of distinct CDR3 sequences, around a fifth of them seen only once. On this clonotype itself: Its cognate antigen is unknown.

This CDR3 region has 18 residues. J was trimmed by 4 bases and V by 7 bases; bases with no gene match: 21. From germline, CDR1 is MDHEN and CDR2 SYDVKM. Study-wide results and caveats: Greater diversity and more naive CD4+ cells were seen in long-lived donors than in aged donors. In older individuals, TCR beta diversity per million T cells was lower, falling roughly linearly with age.

The source material was blood. The sequence came from a man aged 65-85 years in good health. The chain couples TRBV28 to TRBJ1-2; 7 nucleotides match TRBD1. The CDR3: CASKPSRQVRDRLYGYTF. CDR3 bases: TGTGCCAGCAAGCCCTCAAGACAAGTCCGGGACAGACTCTATGGCTACACCTTC.